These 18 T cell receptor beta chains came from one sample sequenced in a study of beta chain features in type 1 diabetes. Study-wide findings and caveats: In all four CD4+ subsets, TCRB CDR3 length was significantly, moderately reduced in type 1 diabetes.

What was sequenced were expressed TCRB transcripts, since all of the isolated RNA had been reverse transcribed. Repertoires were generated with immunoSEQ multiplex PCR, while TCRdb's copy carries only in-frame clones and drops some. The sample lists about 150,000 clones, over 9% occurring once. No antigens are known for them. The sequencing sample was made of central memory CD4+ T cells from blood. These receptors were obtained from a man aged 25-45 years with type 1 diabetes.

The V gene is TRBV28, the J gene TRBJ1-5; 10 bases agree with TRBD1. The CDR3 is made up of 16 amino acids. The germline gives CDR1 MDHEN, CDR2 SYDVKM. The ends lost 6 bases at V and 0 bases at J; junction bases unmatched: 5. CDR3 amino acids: CASRYWTGGSNQPQHF. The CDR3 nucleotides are TGTGCCAGCAGATATTGGACAGGGGGTAGCAATCAGCCCCAGCATTTT.

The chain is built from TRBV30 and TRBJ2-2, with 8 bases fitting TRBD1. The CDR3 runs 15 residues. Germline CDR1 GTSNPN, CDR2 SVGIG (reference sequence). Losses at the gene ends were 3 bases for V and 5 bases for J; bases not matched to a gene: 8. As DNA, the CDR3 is TGTGCCTGGAGGGGGGGACAGGCGGGAACCGGGGAGCTGTTTTTT. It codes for CAWRGGQAGTGELFF.

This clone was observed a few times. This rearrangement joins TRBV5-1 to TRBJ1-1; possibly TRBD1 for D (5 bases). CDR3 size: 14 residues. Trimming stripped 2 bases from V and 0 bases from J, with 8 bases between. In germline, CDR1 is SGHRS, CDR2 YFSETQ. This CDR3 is CASSLQVVNTEAFF. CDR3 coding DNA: TGCGCCAGCAGCTTACAGGTGGTGAACACTGAAGCTTTCTTT.

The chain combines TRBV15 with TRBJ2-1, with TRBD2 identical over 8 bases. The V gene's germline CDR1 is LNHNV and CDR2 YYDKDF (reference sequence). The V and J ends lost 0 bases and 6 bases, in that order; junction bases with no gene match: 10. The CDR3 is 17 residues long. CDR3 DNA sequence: TGTGCCACCAGCAGAGATCCGACGGGAGGGTGGGGCAATGAGCAGTTCTTC. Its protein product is CATSRDPTGGWGNEQFF. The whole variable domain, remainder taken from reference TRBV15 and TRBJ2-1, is DAMVIQNPRYQVTQFGKPVTLSCSQTLNHNVMYWYQQKSSQAPKLLFHYYDKDFNNEADTPDNFQSRRPNTSFCFLDIRSPGLGDTAMYLCATSRDPTGGWGNEQFFGPGTRLTVL.

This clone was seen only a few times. The CDR3 is CSVESPDEQFF. CDR3 DNA sequence: TGCAGCGTTGAATCTCCCGATGAGCAGTTCTTC. This rearrangement joins TRBV29-1 to TRBJ2-1; D is uncertain. The CDR3 has 11 amino acids. Germline V lookup: CDR1 SQVTM, CDR2 ANQGSEA. Deletions cut 2 bases from V and 8 bases from J, with 7 bases between.

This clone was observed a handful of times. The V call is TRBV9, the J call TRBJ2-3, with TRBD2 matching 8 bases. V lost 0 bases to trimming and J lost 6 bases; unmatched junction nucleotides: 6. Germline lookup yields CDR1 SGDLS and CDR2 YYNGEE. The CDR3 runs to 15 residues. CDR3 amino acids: CASSVGPREGDTQYF. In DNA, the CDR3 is TGTGCCAGCAGCGTAGGGCCCCGGGAGGGCGATACGCAGTATTTT.

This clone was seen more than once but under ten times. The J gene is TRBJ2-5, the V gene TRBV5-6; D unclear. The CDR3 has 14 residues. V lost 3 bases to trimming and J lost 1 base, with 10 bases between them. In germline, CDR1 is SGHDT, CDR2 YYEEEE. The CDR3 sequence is CASSSVGSQETQYF. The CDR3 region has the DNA TGTGCCAGCAGCTCGGTCGGTAGCCAAGAGACCCAGTACTTC.

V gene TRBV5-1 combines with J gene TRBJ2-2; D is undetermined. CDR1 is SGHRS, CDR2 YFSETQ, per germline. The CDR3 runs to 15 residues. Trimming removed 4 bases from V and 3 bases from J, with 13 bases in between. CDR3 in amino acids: CASSVATQYTGELFF. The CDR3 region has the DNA TGCGCCAGCAGCGTGGCAACTCAATACACCGGGGAGCTGTTTTTT.

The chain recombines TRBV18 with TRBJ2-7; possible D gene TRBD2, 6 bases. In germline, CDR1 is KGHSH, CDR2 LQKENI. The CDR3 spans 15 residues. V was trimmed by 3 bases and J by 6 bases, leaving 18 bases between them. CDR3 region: CASSPSTGGRSEQYF. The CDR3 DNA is TGTGCCAGCTCACCGTCCACCGGGGGAAGATCCGAGCAGTACTTC.

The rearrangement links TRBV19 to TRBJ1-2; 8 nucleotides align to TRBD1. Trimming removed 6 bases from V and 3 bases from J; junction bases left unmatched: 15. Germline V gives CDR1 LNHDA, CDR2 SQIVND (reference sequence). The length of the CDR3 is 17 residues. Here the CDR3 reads CASSRLDGQGRDYGYTF. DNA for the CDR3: TGTGCCAGTAGCCGGCTCGACGGACAGGGTAGGGACTATGGCTACACCTTC.

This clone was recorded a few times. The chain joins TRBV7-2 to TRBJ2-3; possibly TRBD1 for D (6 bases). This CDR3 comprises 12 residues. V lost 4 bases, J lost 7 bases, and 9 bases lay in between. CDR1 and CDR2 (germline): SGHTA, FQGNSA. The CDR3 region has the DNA TGTGCCAGCAGCTCCCAGGGGAATACGCAGTATTTT. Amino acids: CASSSQGNTQYF.

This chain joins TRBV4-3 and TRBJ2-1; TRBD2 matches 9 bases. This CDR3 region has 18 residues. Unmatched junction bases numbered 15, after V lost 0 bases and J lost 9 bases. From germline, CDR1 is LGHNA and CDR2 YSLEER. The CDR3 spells CASSQDRSAGGPRSEQFF. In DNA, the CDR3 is TGCGCCAGCAGCCAAGATAGAAGTGCGGGAGGGCCTAGGAGTGAGCAGTTCTTC.

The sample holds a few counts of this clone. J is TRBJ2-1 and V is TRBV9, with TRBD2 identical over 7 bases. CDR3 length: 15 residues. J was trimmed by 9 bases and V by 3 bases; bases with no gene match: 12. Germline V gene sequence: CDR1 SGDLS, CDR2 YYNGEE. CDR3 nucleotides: TGTGCCAGCAGCGCCATTGGACTAGAAACCGGTGAGCAGTTCTTC. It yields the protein CASSAIGLETGEQFF.

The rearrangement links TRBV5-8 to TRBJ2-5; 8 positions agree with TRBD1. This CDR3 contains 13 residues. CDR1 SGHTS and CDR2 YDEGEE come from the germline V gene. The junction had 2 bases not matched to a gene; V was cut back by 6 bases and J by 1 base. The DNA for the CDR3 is TGTGCCAGCAACGGACAGGGCCAAGAGACCCAGTACTTC. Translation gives CASNGQGQETQYF.

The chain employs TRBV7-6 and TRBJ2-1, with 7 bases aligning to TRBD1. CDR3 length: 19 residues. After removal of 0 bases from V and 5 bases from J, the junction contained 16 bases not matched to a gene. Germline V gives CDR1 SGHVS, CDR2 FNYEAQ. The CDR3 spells CASSLAQPTRDRRDNEQFF. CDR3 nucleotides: TGTGCCAGCAGCTTAGCGCAACCTACCCGGGACAGAAGGGACAATGAGCAGTTCTTC.

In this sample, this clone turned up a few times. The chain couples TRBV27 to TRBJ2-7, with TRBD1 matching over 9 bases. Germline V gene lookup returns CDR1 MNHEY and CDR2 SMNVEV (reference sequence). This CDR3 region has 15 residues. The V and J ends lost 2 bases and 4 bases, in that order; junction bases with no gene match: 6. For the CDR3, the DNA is TGTGCCAGCAGTTTAAGGGGACAGGGCTCGTACGAGCAGTACTTC. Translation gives CASSLRGQGSYEQYF.

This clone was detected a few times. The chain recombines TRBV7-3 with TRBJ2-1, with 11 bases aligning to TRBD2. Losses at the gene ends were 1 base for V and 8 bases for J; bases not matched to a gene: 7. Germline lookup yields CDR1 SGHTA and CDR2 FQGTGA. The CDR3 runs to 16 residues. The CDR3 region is CASSLNVAGGRDEQFF. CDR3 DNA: TGTGCCAGCAGCTTAAATGTAGCGGGAGGGCGGGATGAGCAGTTCTTC.

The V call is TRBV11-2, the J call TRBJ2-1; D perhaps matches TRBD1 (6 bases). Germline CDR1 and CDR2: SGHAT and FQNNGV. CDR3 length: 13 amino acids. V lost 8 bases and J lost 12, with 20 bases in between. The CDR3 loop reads CASGLGRDMMQFF. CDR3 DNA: TGTGCCAGCGGCCTGGGCAGGGACATGATGCAGTTCTTC.